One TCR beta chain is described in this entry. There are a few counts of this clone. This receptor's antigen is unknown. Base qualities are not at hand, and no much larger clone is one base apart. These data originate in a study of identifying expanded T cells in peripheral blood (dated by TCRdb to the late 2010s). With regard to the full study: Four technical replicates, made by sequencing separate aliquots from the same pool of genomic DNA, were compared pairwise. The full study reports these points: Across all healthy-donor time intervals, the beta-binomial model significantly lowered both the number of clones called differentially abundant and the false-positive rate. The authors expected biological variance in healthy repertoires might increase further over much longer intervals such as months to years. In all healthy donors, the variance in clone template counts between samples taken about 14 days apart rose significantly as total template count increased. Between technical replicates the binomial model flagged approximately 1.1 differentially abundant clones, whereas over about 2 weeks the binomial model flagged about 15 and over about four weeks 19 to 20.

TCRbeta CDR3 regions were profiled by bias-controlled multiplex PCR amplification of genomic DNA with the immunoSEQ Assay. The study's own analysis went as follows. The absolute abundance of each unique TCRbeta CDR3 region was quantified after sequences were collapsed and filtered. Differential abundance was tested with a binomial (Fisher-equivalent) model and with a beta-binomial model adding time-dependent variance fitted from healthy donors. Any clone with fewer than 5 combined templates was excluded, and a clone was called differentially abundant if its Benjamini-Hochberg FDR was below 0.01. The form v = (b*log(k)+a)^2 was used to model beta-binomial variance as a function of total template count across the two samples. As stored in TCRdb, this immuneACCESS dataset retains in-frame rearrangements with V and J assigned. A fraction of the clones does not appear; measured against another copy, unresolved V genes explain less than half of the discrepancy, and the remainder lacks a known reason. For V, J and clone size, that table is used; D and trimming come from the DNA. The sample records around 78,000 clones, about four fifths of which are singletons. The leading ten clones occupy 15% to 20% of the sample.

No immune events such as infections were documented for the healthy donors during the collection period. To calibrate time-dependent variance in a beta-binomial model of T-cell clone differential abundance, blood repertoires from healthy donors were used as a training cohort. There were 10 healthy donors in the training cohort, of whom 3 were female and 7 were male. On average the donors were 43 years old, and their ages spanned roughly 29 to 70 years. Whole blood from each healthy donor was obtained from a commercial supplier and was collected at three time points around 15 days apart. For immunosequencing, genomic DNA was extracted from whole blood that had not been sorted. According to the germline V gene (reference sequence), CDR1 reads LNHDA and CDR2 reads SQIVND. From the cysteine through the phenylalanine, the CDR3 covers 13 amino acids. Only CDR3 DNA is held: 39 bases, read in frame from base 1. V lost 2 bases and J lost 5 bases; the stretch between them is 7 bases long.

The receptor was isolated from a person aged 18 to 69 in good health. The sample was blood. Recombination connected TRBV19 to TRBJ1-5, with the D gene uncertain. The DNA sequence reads TGTGCCAGTAGTATATCTCCATATCAGCCCCAGCATTTT. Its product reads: CASSISPYQPQHF.